This TCR beta chain originates from a study of vaccination effects on CD4 cells after COVID-19. Of note for this clone: Its cognate antigen is unknown.

The CDR3 sequence is 15 residues long. The V end lost 0 bases, the J end lost 8 bases, and 19 bases lay between the germline ends. The germline gives CDR1 GTSNPN, CDR2 SVGIG (reference sequence). ViraFEST assay sequencing came after antigen-specific CD4+ T cells were expanded with viral peptide pools. Around day 10 of culture, CD4+ T cells were separated out. Negative nucleocapsid antibody tests before and after vaccination confirmed no previous SARS-CoV-2 infection. Assay: immunoSEQ multiplex PCR; the TCRdb copy retains only in-frame clones and omits some. The top ten clones hold approximately 4% of a sample with around 71,000 clones, around 76% of them seen once.

The specimen was CD4+ T cells from PBMCs cultured with HCoV-OC43 spike peptides, collected before COVID-19 vaccination. Subset here: HCoV-OC43 spike overlapping peptide pool stimulation. This clonotype was sampled from a human donor who received a COVID-19 vaccine. The J gene is TRBJ1-2, the V gene TRBV30; D may be TRBD1 (6 bases). The CDR3 DNA sequence: TGTGCCTGGAGTGTAGGCTGGGGGCTTGCTCAAGGCTACACCTTC. Residues: CAWSVGWGLAQGYTF.